This T cell receptor (beta chain) is drawn from a study of cytomegalovirus exposure and HLA in healthy donors. As to this clone: Antigen specificity is unknown.

The CDR3 has 18 residues. Trimming cost V 5 bases and J 0 bases; bases outside gene matches: 8. Germline CDR1 and CDR2: MGHRA and YSYEKL. Notes on the study in general: Using the classifier, cytomegalovirus status was reportedly diagnosed with high specificity and sensitivity.

The table came from immunoSEQ multiplex PCR; TCRdb's copy has only in-frame clones and leaves some out. The sample holds around 300,000 clones, about 86% seen once. The specimen was PBMCs. The rearrangement links TRBV4-1 to TRBJ2-6, with TRBD2 matching 9 bases. This receptor was identified in a woman younger than 35 in good health and CMV-seronegative. Here the CDR3 DNA reads TGCGCCAGCAGCTCAGGACTAGCGATCAGCTCTGGGGCCAACGTCCTGACTTTC. Translated: CASSSGLAISSGANVLTF.